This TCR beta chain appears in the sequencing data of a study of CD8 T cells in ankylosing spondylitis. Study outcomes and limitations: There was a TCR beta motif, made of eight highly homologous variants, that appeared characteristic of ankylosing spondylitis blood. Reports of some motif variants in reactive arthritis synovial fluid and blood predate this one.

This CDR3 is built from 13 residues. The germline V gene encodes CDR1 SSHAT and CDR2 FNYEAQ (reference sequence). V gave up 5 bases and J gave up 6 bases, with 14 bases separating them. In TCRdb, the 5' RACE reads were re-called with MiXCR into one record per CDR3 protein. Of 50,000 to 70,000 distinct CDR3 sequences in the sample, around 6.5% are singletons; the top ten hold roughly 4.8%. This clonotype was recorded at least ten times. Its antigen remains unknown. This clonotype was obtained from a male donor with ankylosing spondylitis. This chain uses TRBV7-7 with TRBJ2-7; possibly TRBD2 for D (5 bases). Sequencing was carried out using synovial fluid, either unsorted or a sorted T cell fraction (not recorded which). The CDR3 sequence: CASSRDIGLEQYF. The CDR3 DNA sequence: TGTGCCAGCAGCCGGGATATAGGGCTCGAGCAGTACTTC.